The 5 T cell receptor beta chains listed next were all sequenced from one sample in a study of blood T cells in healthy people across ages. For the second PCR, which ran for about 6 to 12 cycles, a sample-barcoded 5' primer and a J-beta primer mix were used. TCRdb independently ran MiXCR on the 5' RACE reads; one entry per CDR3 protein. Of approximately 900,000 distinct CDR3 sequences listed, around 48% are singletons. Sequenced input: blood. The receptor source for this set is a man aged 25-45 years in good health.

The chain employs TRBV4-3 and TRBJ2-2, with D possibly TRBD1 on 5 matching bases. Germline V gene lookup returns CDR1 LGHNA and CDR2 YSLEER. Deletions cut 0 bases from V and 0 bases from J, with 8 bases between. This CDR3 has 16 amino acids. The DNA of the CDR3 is TGCGCCAGCAGCCAAGAAGGGGTTCCGAACACCGGGGAGCTGTTTTTT. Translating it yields CASSQEGVPNTGELFF.

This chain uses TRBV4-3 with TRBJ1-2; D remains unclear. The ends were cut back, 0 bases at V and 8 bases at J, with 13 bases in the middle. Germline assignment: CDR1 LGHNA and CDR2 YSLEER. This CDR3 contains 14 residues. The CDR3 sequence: CASSQDKEGGGYTF. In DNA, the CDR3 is TGCGCCAGCAGCCAAGATAAGGAAGGTGGCGGCTACACCTTC.

The CDR3: CSARDVRGVYEQYF. DNA of the CDR3: TGCAGTGCTAGAGATGTACGGGGAGTCTACGAGCAGTACTTC. V is TRBV20-1 and J is TRBJ2-7; possible D gene TRBD2, 5 bases. Trimming left V 0 bases short and J 3 bases short, with 12 bases between. Germline CDR1 and CDR2: DFQATT and SNEGSKA (reference sequence). The CDR3 is made up of 14 amino acids.

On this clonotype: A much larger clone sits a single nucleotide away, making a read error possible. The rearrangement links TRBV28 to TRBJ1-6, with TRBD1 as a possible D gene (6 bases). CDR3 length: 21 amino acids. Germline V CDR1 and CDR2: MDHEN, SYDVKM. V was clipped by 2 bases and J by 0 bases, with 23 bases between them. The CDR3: CASSLGGQSRPGSSYNSPLHF. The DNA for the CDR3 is TGTGCCAGCAGTTTAGGTGGACAGTCTCGGCCGGGGAGCTCCTATAATTCACCCCTCCACTTT. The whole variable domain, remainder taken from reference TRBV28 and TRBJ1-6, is DVKVTQSSRYLVKRTGEKVFLECVQDMDHENMFWYRQDPGLGLRLIYFSYDVKMKEKGDIPEGYSVSREKKERFSLILESASTNQTSMYLCASSLGGQSRPGSSYNSPLHFGNGTRLTVT.

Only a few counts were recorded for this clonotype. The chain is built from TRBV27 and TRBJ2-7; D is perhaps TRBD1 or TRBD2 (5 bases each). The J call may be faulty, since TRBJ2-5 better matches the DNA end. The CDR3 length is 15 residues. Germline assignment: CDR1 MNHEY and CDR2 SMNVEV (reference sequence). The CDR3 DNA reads TGTGCCAGCAGCCCTACCCTCGGGGCTCGGGAGACCCAGTACTTC. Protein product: CASSPTLGARETQYF.